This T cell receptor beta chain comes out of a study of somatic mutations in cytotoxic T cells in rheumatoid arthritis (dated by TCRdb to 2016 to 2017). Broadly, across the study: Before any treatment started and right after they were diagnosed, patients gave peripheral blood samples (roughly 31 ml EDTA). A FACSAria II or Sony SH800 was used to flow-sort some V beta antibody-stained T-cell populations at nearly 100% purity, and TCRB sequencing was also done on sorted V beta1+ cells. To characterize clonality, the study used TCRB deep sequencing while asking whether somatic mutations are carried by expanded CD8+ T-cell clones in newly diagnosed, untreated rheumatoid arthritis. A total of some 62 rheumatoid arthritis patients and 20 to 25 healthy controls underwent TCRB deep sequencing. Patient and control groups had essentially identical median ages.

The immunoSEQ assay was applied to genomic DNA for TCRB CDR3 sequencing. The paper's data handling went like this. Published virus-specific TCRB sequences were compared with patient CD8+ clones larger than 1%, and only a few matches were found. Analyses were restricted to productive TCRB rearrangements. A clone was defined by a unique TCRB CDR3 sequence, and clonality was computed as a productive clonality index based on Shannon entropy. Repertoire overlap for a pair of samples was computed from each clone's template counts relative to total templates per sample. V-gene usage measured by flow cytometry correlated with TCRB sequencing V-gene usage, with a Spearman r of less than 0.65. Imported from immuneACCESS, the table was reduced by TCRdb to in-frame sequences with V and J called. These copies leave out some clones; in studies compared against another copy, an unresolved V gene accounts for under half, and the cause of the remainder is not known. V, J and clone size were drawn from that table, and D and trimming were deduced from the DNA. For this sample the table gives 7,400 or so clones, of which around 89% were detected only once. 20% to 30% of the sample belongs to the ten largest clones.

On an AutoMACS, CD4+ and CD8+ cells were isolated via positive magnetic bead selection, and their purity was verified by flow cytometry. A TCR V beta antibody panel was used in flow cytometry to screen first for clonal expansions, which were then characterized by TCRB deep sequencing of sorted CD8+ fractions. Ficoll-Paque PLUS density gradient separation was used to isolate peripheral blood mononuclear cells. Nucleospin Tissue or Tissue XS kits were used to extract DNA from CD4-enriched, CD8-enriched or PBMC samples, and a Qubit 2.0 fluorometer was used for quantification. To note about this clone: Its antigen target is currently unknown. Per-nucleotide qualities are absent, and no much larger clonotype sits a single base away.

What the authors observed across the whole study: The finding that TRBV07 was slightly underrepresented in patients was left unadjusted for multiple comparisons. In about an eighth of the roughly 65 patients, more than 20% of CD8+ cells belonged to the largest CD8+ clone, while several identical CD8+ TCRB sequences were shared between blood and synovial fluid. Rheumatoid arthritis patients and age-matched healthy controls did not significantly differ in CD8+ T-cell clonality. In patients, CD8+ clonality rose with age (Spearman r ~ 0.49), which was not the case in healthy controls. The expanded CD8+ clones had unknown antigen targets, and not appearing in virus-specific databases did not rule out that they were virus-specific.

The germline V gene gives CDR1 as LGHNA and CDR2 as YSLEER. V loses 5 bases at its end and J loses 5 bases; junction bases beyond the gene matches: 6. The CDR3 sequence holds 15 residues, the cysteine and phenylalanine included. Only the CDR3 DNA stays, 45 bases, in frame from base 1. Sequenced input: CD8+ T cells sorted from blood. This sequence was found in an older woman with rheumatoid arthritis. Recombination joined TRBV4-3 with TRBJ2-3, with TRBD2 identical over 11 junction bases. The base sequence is TGCGCCAGCAGCGCCGGGACTAGCGGTATAGATACGCAGTATTTT. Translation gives CASSAGTSGIDTQYF.